The 11 T cell receptor beta chains reported below all come from one sample, sequenced in a study of T cells after yellow fever vaccination (dated by TCRdb to the late 2010s). Reading the label with the study, this specimen's treatment or condition is: live attenuated yellow fever vaccine strain. Libraries were constructed by 5' RACE. TCRdb names Illumina HiSeq 2500 as the instrument used. The public reads were reprocessed in TCRdb via fastp at Q25 and MiXCR, keeping in-frame beta chains. All rows with the same CDR3 protein become a single entry with the most common DNA and genes. In all, the sample holds about 130,000 distinct CDR3 sequences, and about 7% of those were seen once. The ten largest clonotypes hold around 2.5% of the sample. Sequenced here: CD4+ T cells sorted from PBMCs, sampled around 10 days after the first yellow fever vaccination. These receptors were taken from a man aged 18 to 35 who received the YFV17D yellow fever vaccine.

This clonotype was detected ten times or more. The chain uses TRBV2 and TRBJ2-2, with D perhaps TRBD2 (6 bases). Germline CDR1 is SNHLY and CDR2 is FYNNEI. The CDR3 loop spans 15 amino acids. V lost 7 bases and J 5 bases, leaving 17 bases between the germline ends. CDR3 region: CASNLGTGRTGELFF. The CDR3 DNA is TGTGCCAGCAATTTGGGGACGGGGAGGACCGGGGAGCTGTTTTTT.

This chain joins TRBV19 and TRBJ1-2, with D unresolved. Germline values: CDR1 LNHDA, CDR2 SQIVND (reference sequence). The V gene lost 3 bases and the J gene lost 4 bases, with 9 bases spanning the gap. CDR3 length: 13 residues. CDR3 nucleotides: TGTGCCAGTAGTATGCGCGGATTCTATGGCTACACCTTC. Translated, it gives CASSMRGFYGYTF.

The sample holds many counts of this clonotype. This sequence joins TRBV5-8 and TRBJ2-3, with 8 positions matching TRBD2. The CDR3 covers 14 residues. CDR1 is SGHTS, CDR2 YDEGEE, per germline. V was pared by 3 bases and J by 5 bases, with 5 bases of the junction left unmatched. The CDR3 nucleotides are TGTGCCAGCAGCTCGGGGGGGCTCATAGATACGCAGTATTTT. Translated: CASSSGGLIDTQYF.

This clonotype was counted ten times or more. This rearrangement joins TRBV19 to TRBJ2-5; the D gene could be TRBD1 or TRBD2 (5 bases each). The CDR3 has 14 amino acids. V was shortened by 6 bases and J by 2 bases, with 13 bases between the two germline ends. CDR1 and CDR2 (germline): LNHDA, SQIVND (reference sequence). DNA of the CDR3: TGTGCCAGTAGCTCCCCGGGACGGCAAGAGACCCAGTACTTC. Protein sequence: CASSSPGRQETQYF.

This clonotype was seen ten or more times. V usage is TRBV10-3 and J usage is TRBJ1-5, with D unclear. This CDR3 spans 15 amino acids. Per germline, CDR1 ENHRY and CDR2 SYGVKD. V was cut by 0 bases and J by 6 bases, with 12 bases left in between. CDR3 in amino acids: CAISESTGSRQPQHF. DNA for the CDR3: TGTGCCATCAGTGAGTCGACCGGGAGTCGTCAGCCCCAGCATTTT.

Turning to this clonotype: This sequence may be a read error, since a much larger clone differs from it by one base. The chain uses TRBV20-1 and TRBJ2-5, with D perhaps assigned TRBD1 or TRBD2 (6 bases each). Looked up from germline, CDR1 is DFQATT and CDR2 is SNEGSKA (reference sequence). This CDR3 contains 15 residues. CDR3 residues: CCARRFGGNQETQYF. The DNA for the CDR3 is TGCTGTGCTAGGCGTTTCGGGGGCAATCAAGAGACCCAGTACTTC.

This clonotype was detected many times. The V gene is TRBV7-2, the J gene TRBJ2-7, with 9 bases identical to TRBD1. Trimming cost V 4 bases and J 4 bases; bases outside gene matches: 8. The CDR3 loop spans 15 amino acids. The germline V gene encodes CDR1 SGHTA and CDR2 FQGNSA. In nucleotides, the CDR3 is TGTGCCAGCAGCTGGTCCGGGACAGGGTCATACGAGCAGTACTTC. Amino acids: CASSWSGTGSYEQYF.

The CDR3 DNA is TGCGCCAGCAGCCCCAACAGTTTTGGAGATTCACCCCTCCACTTT. This sequence encodes CASSPNSFGDSPLHF. J is TRBJ1-6 and V is TRBV5-1; D gene unclear. The germline gives CDR1 SGHRS, CDR2 YFSETQ. This CDR3 region has 15 residues. Trimming cost V 4 bases and J 8 bases, with 16 bases left between them.

V is TRBV2 and J is TRBJ1-2, with 7 bases aligning to TRBD1. The J segment lost 0 bases and the V segment lost 6 bases, leaving 7 bases of the junction unmatched. CDR1 and CDR2 (germline): SNHLY, FYNNEI. CDR3 size: 15 residues. CDR3 nucleotide sequence: TGTGCCAGCAGCGTACAGGGGCCCGCTAACTATGGCTACACCTTC. Its translation: CASSVQGPANYGYTF.

At least ten counts were recorded for this clonotype. The chain joins TRBV4-3 to TRBJ1-1; no definite D call. The CDR3 totals 16 residues. In germline, CDR1 is LGHNA, CDR2 YSLEER. V lost 0 bases and J lost 0, with 11 bases in between. The CDR3: CASSQDPPTMNTEAFF. The DNA for the CDR3 is TGCGCCAGCAGCCAAGACCCTCCAACCATGAACACTGAAGCTTTCTTT.

To note about this clonotype: A much larger clone lies a single base off, so this may be a read error. The rearrangement links TRBV24-1 to TRBJ2-2, with D uncertain. The CDR3 runs 15 residues. Trimming pared 7 bases from V and 2 bases from J, leaving 13 bases between. Germline V lookup: CDR1 KGHDR, CDR2 SFDVKD. In DNA form, the CDR3 reads TGTGCCACCAGCCGAGGAGACGATAACACCGGGGAGCTGTTTTTT. It encodes CATSRGDDNTGELFF.